The clone carrying this TCR beta chain was seen only once. The sample comes from a study of human versus mouse CDR3 diversity and MHC coevolution. Per the germline V gene, CDR1 is MRHNA and CDR2 is SNTAGT. The V and J ends lost 5 bases and 6 bases, in that order; junction bases with no gene match: 11. The CDR3 contains 15 residues. The protocol was immunoSEQ multiplex PCR, while the TCRdb copy is restricted to in-frame clones and leaves out a portion. This repertoire shows about 77,000 clones, 85% to 95% found once; its top ten account for about 0.14%. This receptor was identified in a person aged 30-69 years in good health. The chain joins TRBV6-4 to TRBJ2-3; TRBD2 matches 7 bases. The sequenced material came from naive CD4+ T cells from blood. The subset here: CD45RO-negative CD62L-positive naive CD4 T cells. CDR3 residues: CASSLQGGIGDTQYF. Here the CDR3 DNA reads TGTGCCAGCAGTCTGCAGGGAGGGATTGGTGATACGCAGTATTTT.